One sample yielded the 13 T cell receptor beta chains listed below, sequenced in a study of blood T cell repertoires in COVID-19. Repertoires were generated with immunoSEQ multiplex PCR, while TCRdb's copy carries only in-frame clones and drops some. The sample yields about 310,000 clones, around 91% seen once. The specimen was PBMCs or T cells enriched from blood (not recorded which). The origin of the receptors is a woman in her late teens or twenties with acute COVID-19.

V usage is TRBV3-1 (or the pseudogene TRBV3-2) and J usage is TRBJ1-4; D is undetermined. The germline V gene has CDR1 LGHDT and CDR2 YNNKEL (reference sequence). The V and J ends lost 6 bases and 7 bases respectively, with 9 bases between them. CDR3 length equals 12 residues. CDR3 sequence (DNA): TGTGCCAGCAGGTTCAGAGGTGAAAAACTGTTTTTT. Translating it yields CASRFRGEKLFF.

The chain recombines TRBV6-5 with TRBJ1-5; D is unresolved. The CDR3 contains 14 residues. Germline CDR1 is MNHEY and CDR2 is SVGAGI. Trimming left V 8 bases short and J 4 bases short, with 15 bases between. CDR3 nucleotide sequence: TGTGCCAGCCGGAGGGCGGACCTAAATCAGCCCCAGCATTTT. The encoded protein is CASRRADLNQPQHF.

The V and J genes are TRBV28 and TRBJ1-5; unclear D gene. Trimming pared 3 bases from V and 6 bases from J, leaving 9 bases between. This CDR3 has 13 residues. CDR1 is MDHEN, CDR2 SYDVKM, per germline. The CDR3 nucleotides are TGTGCCAGCAGTTTCCACACAAGTCAGCCCCAGCATTTT. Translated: CASSFHTSQPQHF.

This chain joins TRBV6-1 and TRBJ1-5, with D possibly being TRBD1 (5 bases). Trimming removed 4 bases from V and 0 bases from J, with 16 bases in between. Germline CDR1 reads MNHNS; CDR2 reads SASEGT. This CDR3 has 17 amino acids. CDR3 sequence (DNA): TGTGCCAGCAGTGGCGGAGGGACTTCCCGTAGCAATCAGCCCCAGCATTTT. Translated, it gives CASSGGGTSRSNQPQHF.

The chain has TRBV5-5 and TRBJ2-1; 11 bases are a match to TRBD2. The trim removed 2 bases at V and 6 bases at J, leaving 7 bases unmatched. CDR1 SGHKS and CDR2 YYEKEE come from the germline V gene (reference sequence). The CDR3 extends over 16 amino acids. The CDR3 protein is CASSLLAGVLSNEQFF. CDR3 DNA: TGTGCCAGCAGCTTACTAGCGGGGGTCCTCAGCAATGAGCAGTTCTTC.

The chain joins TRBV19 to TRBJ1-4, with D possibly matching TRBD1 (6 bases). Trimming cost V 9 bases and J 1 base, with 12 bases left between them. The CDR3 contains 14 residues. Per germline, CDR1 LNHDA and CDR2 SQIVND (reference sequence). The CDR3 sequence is CASHSGETNEKLFF. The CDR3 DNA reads TGTGCCAGCCACTCAGGGGAAACTAATGAAAAACTGTTTTTT.

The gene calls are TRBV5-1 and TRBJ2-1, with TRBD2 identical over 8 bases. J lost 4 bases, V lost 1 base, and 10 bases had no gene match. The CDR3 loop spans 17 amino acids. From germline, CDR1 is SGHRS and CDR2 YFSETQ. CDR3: CASSLTLGGRLYNEQFF. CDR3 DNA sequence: TGCGCCAGCAGCTTGACCCTTGGCGGGAGGCTATACAATGAGCAGTTCTTC. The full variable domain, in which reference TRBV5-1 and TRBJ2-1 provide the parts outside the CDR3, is KAGVTQTPRYLIKTRGQQVTLSCSPISGHRSVSWYQQTPGQGLQFLFEYFSETQRNKGNFPGRFSGRQFSNSRSEMNVSTLELGDSALYLCASSLTLGGRLYNEQFFGPGTRLTVL.

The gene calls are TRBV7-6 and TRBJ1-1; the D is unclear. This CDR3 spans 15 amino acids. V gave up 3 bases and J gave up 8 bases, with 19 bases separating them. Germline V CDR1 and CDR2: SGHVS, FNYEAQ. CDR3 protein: CASSFKLALLTEAFF. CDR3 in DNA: TGTGCCAGCAGCTTTAAGTTGGCCCTTCTTACGGAAGCTTTCTTT.

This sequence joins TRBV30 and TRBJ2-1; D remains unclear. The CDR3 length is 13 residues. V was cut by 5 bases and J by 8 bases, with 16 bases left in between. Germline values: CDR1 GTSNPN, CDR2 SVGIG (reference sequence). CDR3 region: CAWDKSSGDEQFF. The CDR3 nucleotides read TGTGCCTGGGATAAATCTAGTGGAGATGAGCAGTTCTTC.

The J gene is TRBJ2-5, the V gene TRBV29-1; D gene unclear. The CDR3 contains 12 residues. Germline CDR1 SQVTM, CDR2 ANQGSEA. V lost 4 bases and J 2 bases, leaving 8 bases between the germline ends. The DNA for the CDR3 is TGCAGCGTTGGAGTCCCTCAAGAGACCCAGTACTTC. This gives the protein CSVGVPQETQYF.

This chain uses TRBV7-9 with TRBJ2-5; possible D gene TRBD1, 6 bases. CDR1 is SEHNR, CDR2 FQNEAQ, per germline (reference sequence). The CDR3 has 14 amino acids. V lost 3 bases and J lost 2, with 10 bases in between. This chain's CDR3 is CASSLGAGQETQYF. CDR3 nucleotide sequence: TGTGCCAGCAGCTTGGGGGCAGGTCAAGAGACCCAGTACTTC.

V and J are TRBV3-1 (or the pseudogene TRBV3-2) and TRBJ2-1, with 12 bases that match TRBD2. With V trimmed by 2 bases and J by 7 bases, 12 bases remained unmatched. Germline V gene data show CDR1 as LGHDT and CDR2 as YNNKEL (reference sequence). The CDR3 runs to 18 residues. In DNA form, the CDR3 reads TGTGCCAGCAGCCAAAGTTCTAGAGGGACTAGCGGGTGGAATGAGCAGTTCTTC. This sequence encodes CASSQSSRGTSGWNEQFF.

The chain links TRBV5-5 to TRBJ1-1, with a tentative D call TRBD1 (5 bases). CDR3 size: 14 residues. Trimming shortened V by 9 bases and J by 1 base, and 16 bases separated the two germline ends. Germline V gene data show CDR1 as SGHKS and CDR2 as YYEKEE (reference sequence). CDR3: CATGQGARNTEAFF. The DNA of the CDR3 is TGTGCCACCGGCCAAGGGGCGAGGAACACTGAAGCTTTCTTT.